Listed here are 29 T cell receptor beta chains from one sample, sequenced in a study of cytomegalovirus exposure and HLA in healthy donors. Researchers ran the PCR with 60 Vbeta and 13 Jbeta primers. Generated by immunoSEQ multiplex PCR, the TCRdb table keeps only in-frame clones and is missing some. This table lists about 65,000 clones. Sequencing was done on a sample of PBMCs. Every receptor here comes from a boy younger than 18 in good health and CMV-seronegative.

The chain carries TRBV7-2 and TRBJ2-5; 9 bases fit TRBD2. Germline CDR1 SGHTA, CDR2 FQGNSA. V lost 5 bases, J lost 3 bases, and 10 bases stayed unmatched. This CDR3 region has 16 residues. The CDR3: CASSPRRLAGEETQYF. The CDR3 coding sequence is TGTGCCAGCAGCCCCCGCCGTTTAGCGGGAGAAGAGACCCAGTACTTC.

This chain links TRBV19 with TRBJ1-5, with D perhaps TRBD1 (6 bases). Germline assignment: CDR1 LNHDA and CDR2 SQIVND (reference sequence). V was trimmed by 1 base and J by 0 bases, leaving 16 bases between them. The CDR3 is 18 residues long. CDR3 sequence: CASSIVSGGAFSNQPQHF. The CDR3 DNA is TGTGCCAGTAGTATAGTTTCGGGGGGCGCATTTAGCAATCAGCCCCAGCATTTT.

The chain joins TRBV12-5 to TRBJ1-6; the D is unclear. V was cut by 5 bases and J by 6 bases, with 14 bases left in between. The V gene's germline CDR1 is LGHNT and CDR2 FRNRAP. The CDR3 extends over 15 amino acids. The chain's CDR3 is CASGTGVSGNSPLHF. CDR3 in DNA: TGTGCTAGTGGTACCGGTGTTTCTGGTAATTCACCCCTCCACTTT.

The V and J genes are TRBV4-1 and TRBJ1-1; tentatively, D is TRBD1 (5 bases). The CDR3 extends over 14 amino acids. Trimming took off 4 bases at V and 3 bases at J, with 12 bases between the two ends. CDR1 is MGHRA and CDR2 is YSYEKL in the germline V gene. In nucleotides, the CDR3 is TGCGCCAGCAGCCCTCCTGGAGGGGACACTGAAGCTTTCTTT. Amino acid sequence: CASSPPGGDTEAFF.

The rearrangement uses TRBV4-2 and TRBJ2-2; tentative D call: TRBD2 (6 bases). Trimming took 5 bases from V and 0 from J, leaving 13 bases between them. This CDR3 comprises 16 residues. CDR1 is LGHNA, CDR2 YNFKEQ, per germline. The CDR3 DNA sequence: TGTGCCAGCAGCTCCCGGGACTCCCCGAACACCGGGGAGCTGTTTTTT. Its translation: CASSSRDSPNTGELFF.

V gene TRBV6-6 combines with J gene TRBJ1-5, with TRBD1 identical over 10 bases. Trimming took 2 bases from V and 6 from J; bases not matched to a gene: 4. CDR3 length equals 15 residues. CDR1 and CDR2 from the germline V gene are MNHNY and SVGAGI (reference sequence). The CDR3 coding sequence is TGTGCCAGCAGTTACAGACAGGGGGCTATTCAGCCCCAGCATTTT. As protein: CASSYRQGAIQPQHF.

V gene TRBV18 combines with J gene TRBJ2-5; TRBD1 aligns across 8 bases. Germline V gives CDR1 KGHSH, CDR2 LQKENI. The CDR3 extends over 15 amino acids. The J segment lost 4 bases and the V segment lost 2 bases, leaving 6 bases of the junction unmatched. For the CDR3, the DNA is TGTGCCAGCTCACCAAACCAGGGGGCCCCAGAGACCCAGTACTTC. Protein sequence: CASSPNQGAPETQYF.

The chain couples TRBV11-2 to TRBJ1-1; possible D gene TRBD1, 6 bases. The CDR3 contains 14 residues. Trimming stripped 2 bases from V and 2 bases from J, with 9 bases between. The V gene's germline CDR1 is SGHAT and CDR2 FQNNGV. In nucleotides, the CDR3 is TGTGCCAGCAGCTTAAACAGGGCCAACACTGAAGCTTTCTTT. This gives the protein CASSLNRANTEAFF.

The chain links TRBV7-2 to TRBJ2-5; 12 nucleotides agree with TRBD2. The J call is doubtful: the DNA matches TRBJ2-7 better. Germline lookup yields CDR1 SGHTA and CDR2 FQGNSA. This CDR3 has 15 amino acids. CDR3 region: CASSLLAGGIYEQYF. In nucleotides, the CDR3 is TGTGCCAGCAGCCTACTAGCGGGAGGAATCTACGAGCAGTACTTC.

This CDR3 is CASSDWGPGDTQYF. DNA for the CDR3: TGTGCCAGCAGTGATTGGGGGCCTGGAGATACGCAGTATTTT. The chain has TRBV2 and TRBJ2-3; D is possibly TRBD1 (6 bases). In germline, CDR1 is SNHLY, CDR2 FYNNEI. Trimming cost V 3 bases and J 5 bases, with 12 bases left between them. This CDR3 has 14 amino acids.

The chain recombines TRBV30 with TRBJ2-1; 16 nucleotides line up with TRBD2. The junction had 5 bases not matched to a gene; V was cut back by 2 bases and J by 10 bases. The CDR3 loop spans 15 amino acids. Germline CDR1 reads GTSNPN; CDR2 reads SVGIG (reference sequence). This CDR3 is CAWSSKGLAGGEQFF. CDR3 nucleotide sequence: TGTGCCTGGAGTTCTAAGGGACTAGCGGGAGGGGAGCAGTTCTTC.

The V call is TRBV7-6, the J call TRBJ2-7; possibly TRBD2 for D (7 bases). V was shortened by 1 base and J by 7 bases, with 23 bases between the two germline ends. The CDR3 is 17 amino acids. Germline CDR1 is SGHVS and CDR2 is FNYEAQ. CDR3 DNA: TGTGCCAGCAGCTTAGTGGGGGGCGGGGGCCTCGGGGAAGAGCAGTACTTC. Translation: CASSLVGGGGLGEEQYF.

The gene calls are TRBV6-5 and TRBJ2-1; possible D gene TRBD2, 6 bases. V dropped 8 bases and J dropped 0 bases, with 14 bases sitting between them. The CDR3 length is 15 residues. Germline CDR1 is MNHEY and CDR2 is SVGAGI. This chain's CDR3 is CASAQRALSYNEQFF. CDR3 DNA: TGTGCCAGCGCACAGCGGGCCCTCTCCTACAATGAGCAGTTCTTC.

The V gene is TRBV5-4, the J gene TRBJ2-1; the D is unclear. Trimming took off 0 bases at V and 12 bases at J, with 16 bases between the two ends. This CDR3 is 14 amino acids long. CDR1 SGHNT and CDR2 YYREEE come from the germline V gene (reference sequence). CDR3 amino acids: CASSLAWKQTRQFF. CDR3 sequence (DNA): TGTGCCAGCAGCTTGGCCTGGAAACAGACCAGGCAGTTCTTC.

This chain links TRBV9 with TRBJ2-5, with D possibly matching TRBD2 (6 bases). The assigned J gene may be wrong: the sequence end matches TRBJ2-7 better. CDR1 is SGDLS, CDR2 YYNGEE, per germline. The CDR3 totals 14 residues. The CDR3 nucleotides are TGTGCCAGCAGCGTTTCAGAGGGAGGCTACGAGCAGTACTTC. This sequence encodes CASSVSEGGYEQYF.

The chain carries TRBV5-5 and TRBJ1-5; D uncertain. Germline V gene data show CDR1 as SGHKS and CDR2 as YYEKEE (reference sequence). Between the trimmed V and J ends, which lost 3 bases and 3 bases, there was a span of 4 bases. There are 12 residues in the CDR3. CDR3 residues: CASSSFNQPQHF. The CDR3 nucleotides read TGTGCCAGCAGCTCATTCAATCAGCCCCAGCATTTT.

The chain couples TRBV9 to TRBJ2-1, with a weak D call TRBD2 (6 bases). V was cut by 0 bases and J by 10 bases, with 17 bases left in between. CDR3 length: 15 amino acids. CDR1 SGDLS and CDR2 YYNGEE come from the germline V gene. For the CDR3, the DNA is TGTGCCAGCAGCGTAGTGGCGGAGGGGAAGGTGGAGCAGTTCTTC. Its protein is CASSVVAEGKVEQFF.

This chain links TRBV13 with TRBJ2-7; 9 bases agree with TRBD1. Looked up from germline, CDR1 is PRHDT and CDR2 is FYEKMQ (reference sequence). With V trimmed by 5 bases and J by 3 bases, 8 bases remained unmatched. This CDR3 comprises 15 residues. The CDR3 DNA reads as TGTGCCAGCAGCCCCGGTCGGACAGGGGACTACGAGCAGTACTTC. It encodes CASSPGRTGDYEQYF.

The J gene is TRBJ2-1, the V gene TRBV29-1, with 10 bases identical to TRBD1. The J segment lost 9 bases and the V segment lost 6 bases, leaving 11 bases of the junction unmatched. The CDR3 length is 14 residues. Germline loops: CDR1 SQVTM, CDR2 ANQGSEA. DNA of the CDR3: TGCAGCGTATCCGGGACAGGGGTCCAGGGTGAGCAGTTCTTC. As protein: CSVSGTGVQGEQFF.

The chain employs TRBV7-5 and TRBJ1-6; TRBD1 is the table's D call and was not checked against the DNA. TRBV7-5 is deemed a pseudogene. The CDR3 is made up of 16 amino acids. The CDR3 DNA sequence: TGTGTCAGAGCTCCCCCCCGCAGCTCCTATAATTCACCCCTCCACTTT. Protein sequence: CVRAPPRSSYNSPLHF.

V usage is TRBV23-1 and J usage is TRBJ1-3; D not resolved. TRBV23-1 is classed as an ORF, of uncertain function. Trimming took 10 bases from V and 6 from J, leaving 13 bases between them. CDR3 length: 12 residues. The chain's CDR3 is CATGGRLNTIYF. CDR3 nucleotides: TGCGCCACCGGAGGGAGGCTAAACACCATATATTTT.

The chain links TRBV19 to TRBJ2-5, with D possibly TRBD2 on 5 matching bases. Looked up from germline, CDR1 is LNHDA and CDR2 is SQIVND (reference sequence). The CDR3 is 15 residues long. V dropped 3 bases and J dropped 0 bases, with 11 bases sitting between them. The CDR3 spells CASSIGSGNQETQYF. Written as DNA, the CDR3 is TGTGCCAGTAGTATCGGGTCGGGAAACCAAGAGACCCAGTACTTC.

This sequence joins TRBV5-1 and TRBJ2-7; possible D gene TRBD2, 5 bases. Per germline, CDR1 SGHRS and CDR2 YFSETQ. There are 12 residues in the CDR3. Trimming left V 6 bases short and J 2 bases short, with 9 bases between. CDR3 sequence reads: CASNAGTYEQYF. Here the CDR3 DNA reads TGCGCCAGCAACGCGGGCACCTACGAGCAGTACTTC.

For the CDR3, the DNA is TGTGCTAGTGGTTGGGGTGACGACAGGGACACCTACGAGCAGTACTTC. It is translated as CASGWGDDRDTYEQYF. The chain couples TRBV12-5 to TRBJ2-7; 7 bases align to TRBD1. The V and J ends lost 4 bases and 2 bases, in that order; junction bases with no gene match: 11. CDR1 LGHNT and CDR2 FRNRAP come from the germline V gene. The CDR3 is 16 residues long.

The gene calls are TRBV11-2 and TRBJ2-7, with TRBD1 matching over 8 bases. The V and J ends lost 1 base and 6 bases, in that order; junction bases with no gene match: 2. CDR3 length equals 13 residues. The germline CDR1 and CDR2 sequences are SGHAT and FQNNGV. The CDR3 is CASSLGTGTEQYF. CDR3 nucleotides: TGTGCCAGCAGCTTAGGGACAGGGACCGAGCAGTACTTC.

J is TRBJ2-7 and V is TRBV28; 8 bases are shared with TRBD2. J was trimmed by 6 bases and V by 8 bases; bases with no gene match: 6. There are 12 residues in the CDR3. The germline gives CDR1 MDHEN, CDR2 SYDVKM. CDR3 protein: CASSETSVEQYF. In DNA form, the CDR3 reads TGTGCCAGCTCCGAGACTAGCGTCGAGCAGTACTTC.

The chain uses TRBV27 and TRBJ2-3, with D maybe TRBD2 (5 bases). V gave up 6 bases and J gave up 2 bases, with 12 bases separating them. CDR1 is MNHEY, CDR2 SMNVEV, per germline (reference sequence). CDR3 length equals 14 residues. The CDR3 sequence: CASREADSTDTQYF. The CDR3 DNA is TGTGCCAGCAGGGAGGCGGACTCCACAGATACGCAGTATTTT.

V and J are TRBV9 and TRBJ1-4, with TRBD1 matching 9 bases. After removal of 3 bases from V and 13 bases from J, the junction contained 16 bases not matched to a gene. Germline lookup yields CDR1 SGDLS and CDR2 YYNGEE. The CDR3 runs 16 residues. This CDR3 is CASSDPIGTGPRGLFF. In DNA, the CDR3 is TGTGCCAGCAGCGACCCGATCGGGACAGGGCCGCGGGGACTGTTTTTT.

The gene calls are TRBV18 and TRBJ1-5, with unresolved D. Germline V gives CDR1 KGHSH, CDR2 LQKENI. V dropped 0 bases and J dropped 0 bases, with 3 bases sitting between them. CDR3 length equals 14 residues. The CDR3 coding sequence is TGTGCCAGCTCACCACCGAGTAGCAATCAGCCCCAGCATTTT. Encoded protein: CASSPPSSNQPQHF.